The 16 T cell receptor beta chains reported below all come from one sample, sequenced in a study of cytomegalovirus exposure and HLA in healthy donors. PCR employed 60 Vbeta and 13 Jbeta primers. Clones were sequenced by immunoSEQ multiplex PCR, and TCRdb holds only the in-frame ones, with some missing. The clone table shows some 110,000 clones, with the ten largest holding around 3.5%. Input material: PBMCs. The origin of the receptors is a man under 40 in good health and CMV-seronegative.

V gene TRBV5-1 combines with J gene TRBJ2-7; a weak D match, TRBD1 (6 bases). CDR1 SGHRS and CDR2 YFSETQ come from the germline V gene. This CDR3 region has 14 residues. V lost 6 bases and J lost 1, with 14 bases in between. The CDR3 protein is CASMEQQGSYEQYF. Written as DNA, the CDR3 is TGCGCCAGCATGGAGCAACAGGGATCCTACGAGCAGTACTTC.

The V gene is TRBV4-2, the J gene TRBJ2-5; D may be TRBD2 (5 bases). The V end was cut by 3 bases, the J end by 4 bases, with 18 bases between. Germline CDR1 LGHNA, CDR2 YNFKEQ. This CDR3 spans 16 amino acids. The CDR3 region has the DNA TGTGCCAGCAGCCACCCCCAGGCGGTCGCGGGAGAGACCCAGTACTTC. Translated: CASSHPQAVAGETQYF.

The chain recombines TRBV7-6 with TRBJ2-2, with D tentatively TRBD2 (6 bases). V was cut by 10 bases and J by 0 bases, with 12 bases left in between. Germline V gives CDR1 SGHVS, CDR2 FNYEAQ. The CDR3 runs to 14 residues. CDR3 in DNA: TGTGCCACCCGGGACTCGACGAACACCGGGGAGCTGTTTTTT. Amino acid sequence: CATRDSTNTGELFF. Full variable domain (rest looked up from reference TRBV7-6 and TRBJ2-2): GAGVSQSPRYKVTKRGQDVALRCDPISGHVSLYWYRQALGQGPEFLTYFNYEAQQDKSGLPNDRFSAERPEGSISTLTIQRTEQRDSAMYRCATRDSTNTGELFFGEGSRLTVL.

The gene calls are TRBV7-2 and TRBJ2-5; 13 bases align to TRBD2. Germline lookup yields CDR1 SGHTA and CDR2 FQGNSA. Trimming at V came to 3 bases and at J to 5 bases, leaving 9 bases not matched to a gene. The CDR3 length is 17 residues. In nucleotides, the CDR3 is TGTGCCAGCAGCTTTTCCGGGACTAGCGGGGCCGGGGAGACCCAGTACTTC. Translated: CASSFSGTSGAGETQYF.

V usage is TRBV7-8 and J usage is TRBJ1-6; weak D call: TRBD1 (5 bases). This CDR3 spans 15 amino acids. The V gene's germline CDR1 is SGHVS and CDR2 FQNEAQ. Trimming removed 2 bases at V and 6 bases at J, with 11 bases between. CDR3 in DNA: TGTGCCAGCAGCTTACAGGGTCAGGGTAATTCACCCCTCCACTTT. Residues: CASSLQGQGNSPLHF. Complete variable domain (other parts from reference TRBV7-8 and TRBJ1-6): GAGVSQSPRYKVAKRGQDVALRCDPISGHVSLFWYQQALGQGPEFLTYFQNEAQLDKSGLPSDRFFAERPEGSVSTLKIQRTQQEDSAVYLCASSLQGQGNSPLHFGNGTRLTVT.

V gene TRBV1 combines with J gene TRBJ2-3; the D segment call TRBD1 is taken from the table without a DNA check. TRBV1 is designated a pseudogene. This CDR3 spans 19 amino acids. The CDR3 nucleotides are TGCACCAGCAGCCAAGAGGTTTGGGCTAGCCGGAAGGGGGCAGATACGCAGTATTTT. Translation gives CTSSQEVWASRKGADTQYF.

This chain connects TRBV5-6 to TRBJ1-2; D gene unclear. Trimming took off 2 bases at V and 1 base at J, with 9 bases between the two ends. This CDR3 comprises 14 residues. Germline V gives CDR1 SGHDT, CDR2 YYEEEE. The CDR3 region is CASSFTNINYGYTF. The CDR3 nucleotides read TGTGCCAGCAGCTTCACTAATATTAACTATGGCTACACCTTC.

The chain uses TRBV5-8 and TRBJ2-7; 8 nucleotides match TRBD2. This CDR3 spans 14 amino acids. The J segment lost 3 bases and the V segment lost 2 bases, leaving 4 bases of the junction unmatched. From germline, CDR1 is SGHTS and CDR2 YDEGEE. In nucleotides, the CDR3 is TGTGCCAGCAGCTTATATCGGGAGGGCTACGAGCAGTACTTC. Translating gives CASSLYREGYEQYF.

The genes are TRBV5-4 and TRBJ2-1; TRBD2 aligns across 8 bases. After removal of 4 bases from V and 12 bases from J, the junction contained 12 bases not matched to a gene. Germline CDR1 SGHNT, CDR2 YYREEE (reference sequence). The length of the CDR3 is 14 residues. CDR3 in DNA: TGTGCCAGCAGCCTATATAGCGGGGTCGATGGGCAGTTCTTC. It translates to CASSLYSGVDGQFF.

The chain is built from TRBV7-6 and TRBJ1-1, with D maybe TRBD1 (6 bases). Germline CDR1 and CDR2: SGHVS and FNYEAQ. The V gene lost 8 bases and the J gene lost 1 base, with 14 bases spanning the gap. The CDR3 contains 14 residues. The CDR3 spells CASCRGGSNTEAFF. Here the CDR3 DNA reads TGTGCCAGCTGTAGGGGGGGTTCGAACACTGAAGCTTTCTTT.

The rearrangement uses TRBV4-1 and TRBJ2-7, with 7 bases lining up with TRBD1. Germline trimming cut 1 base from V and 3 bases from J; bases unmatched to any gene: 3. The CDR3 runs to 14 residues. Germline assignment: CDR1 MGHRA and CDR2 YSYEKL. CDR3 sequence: CASSQGTGNYEQYF. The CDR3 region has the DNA TGCGCCAGCAGCCAAGGGACAGGAAACTACGAGCAGTACTTC.

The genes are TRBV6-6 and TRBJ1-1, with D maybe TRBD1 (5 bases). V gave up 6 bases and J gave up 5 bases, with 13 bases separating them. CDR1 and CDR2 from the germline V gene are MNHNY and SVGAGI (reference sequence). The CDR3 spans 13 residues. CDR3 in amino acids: CASSPRAGTEAFF. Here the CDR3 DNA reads TGTGCCAGCAGCCCCAGGGCCGGTACTGAAGCTTTCTTT.

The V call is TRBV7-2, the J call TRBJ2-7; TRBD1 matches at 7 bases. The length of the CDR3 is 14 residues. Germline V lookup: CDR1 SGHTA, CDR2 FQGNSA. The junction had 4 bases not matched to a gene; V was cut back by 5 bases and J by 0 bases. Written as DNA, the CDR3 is TGTGCCAGCAGCCTATGGACAGGCTCCTACGAGCAGTACTTC. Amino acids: CASSLWTGSYEQYF. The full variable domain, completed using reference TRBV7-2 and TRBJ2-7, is GAGVSQSPSNKVTEKGKDVELRCDPISGHTALYWYRQSLGQGLEFLIYFQGNSAPDKSGLPSDRFSAERTGGSVSTLTIQRTQQEDSAVYLCASSLWTGSYEQYFGPGTRLTVT.

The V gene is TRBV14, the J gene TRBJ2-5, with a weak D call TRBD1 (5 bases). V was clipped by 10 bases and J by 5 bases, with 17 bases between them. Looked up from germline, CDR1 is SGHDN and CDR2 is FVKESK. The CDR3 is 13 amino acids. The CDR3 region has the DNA TGTGCCATAATGACGCAGGGTAGCGAGACCCAGTACTTC. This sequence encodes CAIMTQGSETQYF.

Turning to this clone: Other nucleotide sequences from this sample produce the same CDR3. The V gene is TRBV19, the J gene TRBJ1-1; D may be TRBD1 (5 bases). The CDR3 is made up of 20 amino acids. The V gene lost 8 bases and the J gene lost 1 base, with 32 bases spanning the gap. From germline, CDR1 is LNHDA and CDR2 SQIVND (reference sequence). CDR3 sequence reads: CASADPLPTAIIVPNTEAFF. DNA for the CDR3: TGTGCCAGTGCGGATCCCCTCCCGACAGCAATAATTGTACCGAACACTGAAGCTTTCTTT.

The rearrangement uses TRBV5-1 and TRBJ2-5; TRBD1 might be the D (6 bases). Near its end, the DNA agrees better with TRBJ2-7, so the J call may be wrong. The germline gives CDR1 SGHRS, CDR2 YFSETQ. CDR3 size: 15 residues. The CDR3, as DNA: TGCGCCAGCAGCGACGACAGGCGGAATTCCTACGAGCAGTACTTC. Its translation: CASSDDRRNSYEQYF.